The clone carrying this T cell receptor beta chain appeared many times. Its antigen is not identified. The sample originates from a study of molecular identifiers for immune sequencing clone quantification. Study-wide results and caveats: Clones with over 20 RNA copies captured over 99% of effector molecules but under 1% of naive ones.

TCRdb redid the calling of the PCR reads with MiXCR, one entry per CDR3 protein. Seen here are 300,000 to 400,000 distinct CDR3 sequences, about a fifth observed once, and the top ten hold 0.75% to 0.85%. Trimming took off 4 bases at V and 7 bases at J, with 11 bases between the two ends. The germline CDR1 and CDR2 sequences are LNHNV and YYDKDF (reference sequence). The CDR3 has 13 amino acids. As CD8+CD4-CCR7+CD45RA+ cells, naive CD8 T cells were sorted. The sample taken for sequencing was naive CD8+ T cells from blood, with Jurkat cell RNA spiked in. Subset indicated: FACS-sorted CD8+CD4-CCR7+CD45RA+ naive T cells. The chain links TRBV15 to TRBJ1-5; D gene uncertain. This clonotype originated in a human donor in good health. Some libraries in this study had Jurkat cell RNA spiked in. The CDR3 here is CATSTRLGQPQHF. In DNA form, the CDR3 reads TGTGCCACCAGCACTCGTCTAGGGCAGCCCCAGCATTTT.